The 17 T cell receptor beta chains in this list originate from one sample, sequenced in a study of blood T cell repertoires in COVID-19. The protocol was immunoSEQ multiplex PCR, while the TCRdb copy is restricted to in-frame clones and leaves out a portion. In the table there are over 90,000 clones, around 90% of which are singletons. The specimen was peripheral blood. The receptors here all came from a woman between 50 and 59 years old with COVID-19, enrolled during active disease.

The sample holds one count of this clone. The chain links TRBV6-5 to TRBJ1-5; D not resolved. Germline V gene data show CDR1 as MNHEY and CDR2 as SVGAGI. The V end was cut by 5 bases, the J end by 3 bases, with 14 bases between. The CDR3 consists of 15 residues. CDR3 coding DNA: TGTGCCAGCAGTCGGGAGAGGAGGTTCAATCAGCCCCAGCATTTT. Protein product: CASSRERRFNQPQHF.

The rearrangement uses TRBV2 and TRBJ2-3; 8 nucleotides agree with TRBD2. The V gene end was trimmed by 6 bases and the J gene end by 4 bases; junction bases not matched to a gene: 6. Germline V gene lookup returns CDR1 SNHLY and CDR2 FYNNEI. The CDR3 loop spans 14 amino acids. For the CDR3, the DNA is TGTGCCAGCAGCCGGGGGGGCGGGGCAGATACGCAGTATTTT. Protein product: CASSRGGGADTQYF.

The CDR3, as DNA: TGTGCCAGCAGCATCCGGACAGGGGGAGTCGCCTGGGCAGCAGATACGCAGTATTTT. Protein: CASSIRTGGVAWAADTQYF. The chain employs TRBV13 and TRBJ2-3; 10 positions agree with TRBD1. The CDR3 has 19 residues. With 5 bases clipped from V and 4 bases from J, the junction kept 18 bases outside the gene matches. In germline, CDR1 is PRHDT, CDR2 FYEKMQ (reference sequence).

V usage is TRBV12-5 and J usage is TRBJ2-3; D is unresolved. CDR3 size: 14 residues. In germline, CDR1 is LGHNT, CDR2 FRNRAP. Trimming removed 1 base from V and 0 bases from J, with 5 bases in between. The CDR3 DNA is TGTGCTAGTGGTTTGGATTCTAGCACAGATACGCAGTATTTT. It codes for CASGLDSSTDTQYF.

The genes are TRBV7-8 and TRBJ1-4, with TRBD1 matching over 10 bases. The ends lost 3 bases at V and 6 bases at J; junction bases unmatched: 1. Germline V gives CDR1 SGHVS, CDR2 FQNEAQ. The CDR3 has 14 amino acids. CDR3 in DNA: TGTGCCAGCAGCTTGGACAGGGGGTATGAAAAACTGTTTTTT. This translates into CASSLDRGYEKLFF.

The chain has TRBV7-2 and TRBJ1-2; D perhaps matches TRBD1 (6 bases). V lost 2 bases and J lost 8, with 12 bases in between. The CDR3 spans 13 residues. Germline V lookup: CDR1 SGHTA, CDR2 FQGNSA. The CDR3 loop is CASSLNRVEGYTF. In nucleotides, the CDR3 is TGTGCCAGCAGCTTAAACAGGGTGGAGGGCTACACCTTC.

V usage is TRBV19 and J usage is TRBJ1-1; 7 bases align to TRBD1. Trimming at V came to 3 bases and at J to 5 bases, leaving 9 bases not matched to a gene. This CDR3 is 15 amino acids long. Germline assignment: CDR1 LNHDA and CDR2 SQIVND (reference sequence). Here the CDR3 DNA reads TGTGCCAGTAGTATTCTCCAGGGGGTTATGACTGAAGCTTTCTTT. Its protein product is CASSILQGVMTEAFF.

The chain employs TRBV6-5 and TRBJ1-2, with a possible D match to TRBD1 (5 bases). V lost 0 bases, J lost 6 bases, and 14 bases lay in between. The V gene's germline CDR1 is MNHEY and CDR2 SVGAGI. There are 15 residues in the CDR3. The CDR3 protein is CASSYSGGNSDGYTF. The CDR3, as DNA: TGTGCCAGCAGTTACTCGGGGGGAAACTCGGATGGCTACACCTTC.

The rearrangement links TRBV2 to TRBJ2-2, with 9 positions matching TRBD2. The length of the CDR3 is 18 residues. Trimming took 5 bases from V and 0 from J; bases not matched to a gene: 10. Germline-derived CDR1 and CDR2 are SNHLY and FYNNEI. CDR3 bases: TGTGCCAGCAGTCCCCAGCGGGGGGCTATTCCGAACACCGGGGAGCTGTTTTTT. Residues: CASSPQRGAIPNTGELFF.

V and J are TRBV5-8 and TRBJ1-1; D possibly corresponds to TRBD1 (6 bases). CDR3 length: 15 amino acids. V was trimmed by 3 bases and J by 3 bases, leaving 15 bases between them. The germline V gene encodes CDR1 SGHTS and CDR2 YDEGEE. For the CDR3, the DNA is TGTGCCAGCAGCTGGGGGCGGGGGGCGGACACTGAAGCTTTCTTT. Amino acids: CASSWGRGADTEAFF.

This clone was counted once. The gene calls are TRBV28 and TRBJ1-2; D call uncertain. Germline-derived CDR1 and CDR2 are MDHEN and SYDVKM. The CDR3 sequence is 12 residues long. V was shortened by 6 bases and J by 5 bases, with 10 bases between the two germline ends. This CDR3 is CASRSIPYGYTF. The CDR3 DNA is TGTGCCAGCAGATCTATACCTTATGGCTACACCTTC.

This sequence joins TRBV7-9 and TRBJ1-1; 7 nucleotides align to TRBD1. CDR3 length: 13 residues. Germline V gives CDR1 SEHNR, CDR2 FQNEAQ (reference sequence). After removal of 5 bases from V and 3 bases from J, the junction contained 3 bases not matched to a gene. The CDR3 sequence is CASSRTGDTEAFF. The CDR3 bases are TGTGCCAGCAGCCGTACAGGGGACACTGAAGCTTTCTTT.

V gene TRBV4-3 combines with J gene TRBJ1-1, with no clear D. This CDR3 spans 13 amino acids. V was shortened by 4 bases and J by 1 base, with 7 bases between the two germline ends. Germline V gene lookup returns CDR1 LGHNA and CDR2 YSLEER. The CDR3 loop reads CASSRAPNTEAFF. The DNA for the CDR3 is TGCGCCAGCAGCCGGGCCCCGAACACTGAAGCTTTCTTT.

This clone was found a few times. The chain joins TRBV13 to TRBJ2-1, with a weak D call TRBD1 (6 bases). CDR3 length: 14 residues. The V gene's germline CDR1 is PRHDT and CDR2 FYEKMQ (reference sequence). V shed 5 bases and J shed 2 bases, with 10 bases lying between them. This CDR3 reads CASSPRTAYNEQFF. CDR3 bases: TGTGCCAGCAGCCCGAGGACAGCCTACAATGAGCAGTTCTTC.

The chain joins TRBV6-5 to TRBJ1-6; 7 nucleotides agree with TRBD1. Germline loops: CDR1 MNHEY, CDR2 SVGAGI. There are 14 residues in the CDR3. Germline trimming cut 8 bases from V and 4 bases from J; bases unmatched to any gene: 5. CDR3 sequence: CASRPGQYNSPLHF. The DNA for the CDR3 is TGTGCCAGCCGCCCGGGACAGTATAATTCACCCCTCCACTTT.

This clone was found a few times. This chain uses TRBV30 with TRBJ1-1; D perhaps matches TRBD1 (5 bases). The germline CDR1 and CDR2 sequences are GTSNPN and SVGIG (reference sequence). The ends were cut back, 1 base at V and 9 bases at J, with 12 bases in the middle. The CDR3 runs to 12 residues. The CDR3 DNA reads as TGTGCCTGGAGTGCGCTGACAGCTAAAGCTTTCTTT. It translates to CAWSALTAKAFF.

The gene calls are TRBV4-1 and TRBJ1-1, with unresolved D. V was cut by 1 base and J by 4 bases, with 7 bases left in between. Germline V lookup: CDR1 MGHRA, CDR2 YSYEKL. This CDR3 has 13 residues. The DNA for the CDR3 is TGCGCCAGCAGCCAAGCTGAGGTCACTGAAGCTTTCTTT. It is translated as CASSQAEVTEAFF.